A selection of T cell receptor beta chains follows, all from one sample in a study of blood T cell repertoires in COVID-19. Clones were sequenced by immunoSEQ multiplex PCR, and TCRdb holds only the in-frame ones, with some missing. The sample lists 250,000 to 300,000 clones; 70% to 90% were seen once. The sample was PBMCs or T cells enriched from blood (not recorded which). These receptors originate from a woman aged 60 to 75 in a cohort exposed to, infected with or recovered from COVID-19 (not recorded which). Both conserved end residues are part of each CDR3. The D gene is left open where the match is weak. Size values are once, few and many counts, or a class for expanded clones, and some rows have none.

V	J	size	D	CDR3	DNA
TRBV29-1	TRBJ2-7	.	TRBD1	CSVGIRTGLTYEQYF	TGCAGCGTTGGGATAAGGACAGGACTTACCTACGAGCAGTACTTC
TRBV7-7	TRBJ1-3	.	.	CASPSGGGGNTIYF	TGTGCTAGCCCCTCGGGGGGGGGTGGAAACACCATATATTTT
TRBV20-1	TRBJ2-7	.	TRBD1	CSASSGQGMTYEQYF	TGCAGTGCTAGTAGCGGACAGGGAATGACCTACGAGCAGTACTTC
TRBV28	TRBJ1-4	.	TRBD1	CASLGDGTARVDEKLFF	TGTGCCAGCTTAGGGGACGGGACAGCCAGGGTGGATGAAAAACTGTTTTTT
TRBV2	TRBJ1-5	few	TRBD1	CASAGQGIRQPQHF	TGTGCCAGTGCGGGACAGGGGATCAGACAGCCCCAGCATTTT
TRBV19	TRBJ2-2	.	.	CASSRHLERTGELFF	TGTGCCAGTAGTAGACATCTTGAACGCACCGGGGAGCTGTTTTTT
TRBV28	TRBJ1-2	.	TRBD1	CASSPLDRGAPFYGYTF	TGTGCCAGCAGCCCCTTGGACAGGGGGGCTCCCTTCTATGGCTATACCTTC
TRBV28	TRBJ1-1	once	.	CASSLLTGEAFF	TGTGCCAGCAGTCTACTGACAGGTGAAGCTTTCTTT
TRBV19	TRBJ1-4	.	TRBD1	CASSTPQGPTNEKLFF	TGTGCCAGTAGTACACCACAGGGGCCAACTAATGAAAAACTGTTTTTT
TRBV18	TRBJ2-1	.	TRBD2	CASSPPAGRSDEQFF	TGTGCCAGCTCACCACCAGCGGGAAGAAGTGATGAGCAGTTCTTC
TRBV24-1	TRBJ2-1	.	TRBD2	CATSDRLAGGPNAYNEQFF	TGTGCCACCAGTGATCGACTAGCGGGAGGGCCAAACGCCTACAATGAGCAGTTCTTC
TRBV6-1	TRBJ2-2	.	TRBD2	CASSVGLAANTGELFF	TGTGCCAGCAGTGTCGGACTAGCGGCGAACACCGGGGAGCTGTTTTTT
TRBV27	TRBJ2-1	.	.	CASSFGPGKHNEQFF	TGTGCCAGCAGTTTTGGGCCAGGGAAACACAATGAGCAGTTCTTC
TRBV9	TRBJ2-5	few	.	CASSPQTGTQYF	TGTGCCAGCAGCCCTCAAACGGGGACCCAGTACTTC